Shown below are 27 T cell receptor beta chains from a single sample sequenced in a study of blood T cell repertoires in COVID-19. Sequenced by immunoSEQ multiplex PCR; TCRdb stores in-frame clones only, minus some. The sample shows tens of thousands of clones, 82% of them seen only once. The sample taken for sequencing was peripheral blood. Receptors originate from a man at least 80 years old with active COVID-19.

The chain combines TRBV19 with TRBJ2-5; the D gene is possibly TRBD1 (5 bases). CDR1 and CDR2 (germline): LNHDA, SQIVND (reference sequence). The CDR3 consists of 15 residues. The germline V and J ends were trimmed by 7 bases and 0 bases, with 15 bases remaining between them. CDR3 in DNA: TGTGCCAGTACCGAGGACATAGAAGACCAAGAGACCCAGTACTTC. Amino acid sequence: CASTEDIEDQETQYF.

The rearrangement uses TRBV6-5 and TRBJ1-4, with D perhaps TRBD1 (6 bases). V was clipped by 6 bases and J by 6 bases, with 14 bases between them. CDR3 length equals 14 residues. Germline values: CDR1 MNHEY, CDR2 SVGAGI. This CDR3 is CASSGQSVYEKLFF. The CDR3 nucleotides are TGTGCCAGCAGCGGACAGTCTGTTTATGAAAAACTGTTTTTT.

The genes are TRBV7-8 and TRBJ2-1, with 9 bases identical to TRBD2. CDR3 length: 17 amino acids. V lost 5 bases to trimming and J lost 7 bases; unmatched junction nucleotides: 15. The V gene's germline CDR1 is SGHVS and CDR2 FQNEAQ. CDR3 in amino acids: CASSLRRAGGPGNEQFF. DNA of the CDR3: TGTGCCAGCAGCCTCCGGAGGGCGGGAGGGCCAGGTAATGAGCAGTTCTTC.

This sequence joins TRBV29-1 and TRBJ1-1; D might be TRBD1 (6 bases). Germline-derived CDR1 and CDR2 are SQVTM and ANQGSEA. Between the trimmed V and J ends, which lost 8 bases and 0 bases, there was a span of 13 bases. The CDR3 length is 13 residues. CDR3 amino acids: CSTTGHLNTEAFF. The CDR3 bases are TGCAGCACTACGGGACACTTGAACACTGAAGCTTTCTTT. Supplemented by reference TRBV29-1 and TRBJ1-1, the full variable domain reads SAVISQKPSRDICQRGTSLTIQCQVDSQVTMMFWYRQQPGQSLTLIATANQGSEATYESGFVIDKFPISRPNLTFSTLTVSNMSPEDSSIYLCSTTGHLNTEAFFGQGTRLTVV.

This rearrangement joins TRBV14 to TRBJ2-3, with a possible D match to TRBD2 (6 bases). V was shortened by 1 base and J by 9 bases, with 11 bases between the two germline ends. CDR1 and CDR2 from the germline V gene are SGHDN and FVKESK. The CDR3 runs to 13 residues. In nucleotides, the CDR3 is TGTGCCAGCAGCCAAGTGGGACTTGGAACGCAGTATTTT. Its protein product is CASSQVGLGTQYF.

This sequence joins TRBV6-2 or TRBV6-3 and TRBJ1-2; maybe TRBD1 (5 bases). Trimming stripped 2 bases from V and 5 bases from J, with 9 bases between. CDR1 and CDR2 from the germline V gene are MNHEY and SVGEGT. There are 13 residues in the CDR3. The CDR3 region has the DNA TGTGCCAGCAGTTACGGGGCCAGATATGGCTACACCTTC. Its translation: CASSYGARYGYTF.

This clone was counted a single time. The CDR3 DNA follows: TGTGCCAGCAGTTTTACAGCGAACACTGAAGCTTTCTTT. Translated: CASSFTANTEAFF. The V gene is TRBV12-3 or TRBV12-4, the J gene TRBJ1-1; D remains ambiguous. CDR3 length: 13 residues. Trimming removed 3 bases from V and 1 base from J, with 6 bases in between.

The V and J genes are TRBV7-2 and TRBJ1-2; possibly TRBD1 for D (5 bases). The V gene lost 5 bases and the J gene lost 4 bases, with 20 bases spanning the gap. Per germline, CDR1 SGHTA and CDR2 FQGNSA. CDR3 length equals 16 residues. For the CDR3, the DNA is TGTGCCAGCAGCCCCGGGATCTCACCGGGACTCTATGGCTACACCTTC. Translating gives CASSPGISPGLYGYTF.

The rearrangement joins TRBV3-1 (or the pseudogene TRBV3-2) to TRBJ2-1; 12 nucleotides align to TRBD2. Germline-derived CDR1 and CDR2 are LGHDT and YNNKEL (reference sequence). The CDR3 spans 16 residues. V was clipped by 4 bases and J by 6 bases; unmatched bases: 7. In DNA form, the CDR3 reads TGTGCCAGCAGCCTCTTTTCTAGCGGGGGGGGCAATGAGCAGTTCTTC. Encoded protein: CASSLFSSGGGNEQFF.

The sample holds one count of this clone. V is TRBV18 and J is TRBJ1-2; 7 bases line up with TRBD1. The V gene end was trimmed by 6 bases and the J gene end by 1 base; junction bases not matched to a gene: 8. Germline V CDR1 and CDR2: KGHSH, LQKENI. CDR3 size: 15 residues. DNA of the CDR3: TGTGCCAGCTCGGATGCCGGGACAGTTAACTATGGCTACACCTTC. This encodes CASSDAGTVNYGYTF. The full variable domain, rest sourced from reference TRBV18 and TRBJ1-2, is NAGVMQNPRHLVRRRGQEARLRCSPMKGHSHVYWYRQLPEEGLKFMVYLQKENIIDESGMPKERFSAEFPKEGPSILRIQQVVRGDSAAYFCASSDAGTVNYGYTFGSGTRLTVV.

The rearrangement links TRBV19 to TRBJ2-5; 7 positions agree with TRBD2. The CDR3 is 14 amino acids. The germline gives CDR1 LNHDA, CDR2 SQIVND (reference sequence). The trim removed 6 bases at V and 5 bases at J, leaving 9 bases unmatched. The CDR3 loop is CASSPGGVGETQYF. The DNA of the CDR3 is TGTGCCAGTAGCCCGGGGGGAGTCGGGGAGACCCAGTACTTC.

Comment on this clone: Other DNA sequences in this specimen translate into the identical CDR3. V and J are TRBV18 and TRBJ1-1; D remains unclear. V shed 3 bases and J shed 2 bases, with 10 bases lying between them. The CDR3 is 14 amino acids. CDR1 KGHSH and CDR2 LQKENI come from the germline V gene. CDR3 DNA: TGTGCCAGCTCACCTTACCCGAGAAACACTGAAGCTTTCTTT. This gives the protein CASSPYPRNTEAFF.

This sequence joins TRBV5-1 and TRBJ2-6; D remains ambiguous. Germline V gene lookup returns CDR1 SGHRS and CDR2 YFSETQ. Trimming cost V 2 bases and J 3 bases, with 9 bases left between them. The CDR3 sequence is 15 residues long. This CDR3 is CASSLGGSGANVLTF. As DNA, the CDR3 is TGCGCCAGCAGCTTAGGCGGTAGTGGGGCCAACGTCCTGACTTTC.

This chain links TRBV5-4 with TRBJ1-4; a weak D match, TRBD1 (6 bases). Germline V gives CDR1 SGHNT, CDR2 YYREEE (reference sequence). Trimming took 0 bases from V and 6 from J, leaving 9 bases between them. The CDR3 covers 14 residues. For the CDR3, the DNA is TGTGCCAGCAGCTTGGCAGGGGTAGATGAAAAACTGTTTTTT. This encodes CASSLAGVDEKLFF.

The chain couples TRBV7-3 to TRBJ2-3, with D perhaps TRBD2 (6 bases). The CDR3 runs to 15 residues. V gave up 2 bases and J gave up 3 bases, with 12 bases separating them. Germline assignment: CDR1 SGHTA and CDR2 FQGTGA. CDR3 amino acids: CASSLGPGETDTQYF. The CDR3 DNA reads as TGTGCCAGCAGCTTAGGTCCGGGAGAGACAGATACGCAGTATTTT.

V gene TRBV5-4 combines with J gene TRBJ2-7; D is perhaps TRBD1 (6 bases). V was cut by 0 bases and J by 2 bases, with 9 bases left in between. Germline V CDR1 and CDR2: SGHNT, YYREEE (reference sequence). The CDR3 loop spans 14 amino acids. The CDR3 is CASSLEQGPYEQYF. The DNA of the CDR3 is TGTGCCAGCAGCTTGGAACAGGGACCCTACGAGCAGTACTTC.

The rearrangement uses TRBV6-5 and TRBJ2-7, with TRBD1 matching over 9 bases. The J segment lost 2 bases and the V segment lost 8 bases, leaving 4 bases of the junction unmatched. This CDR3 has 13 residues. Germline V lookup: CDR1 MNHEY, CDR2 SVGAGI. The CDR3 is CASQTGGPYEQYF. As DNA, the CDR3 is TGTGCCAGCCAGACAGGGGGTCCCTACGAGCAGTACTTC.

Points on this clone: One end of the junction fails to match germline, which may point to a read error. The chain employs TRBV5-1 and TRBJ2-3; 9 bases align to TRBD2. The CDR3 has 16 residues. Per the germline V gene, CDR1 is SGHRS and CDR2 is YFSETQ. CDR3 nucleotides: TGCGCCAGCAGCTCCGATGCGGGGGGGAGCACAAATACGCAGTATTTT. Translated, it gives CASSSDAGGSTNTQYF.

The rearrangement joins TRBV3-1 (or the pseudogene TRBV3-2) to TRBJ1-3, with 7 bases identical to TRBD1. Germline lookup yields CDR1 LGHDT and CDR2 YNNKEL (reference sequence). The CDR3 contains 16 residues. With 5 bases clipped from V and 0 bases from J, the junction kept 7 bases outside the gene matches. The CDR3 region is CASSSMTGFSGNTIYF. In DNA form, the CDR3 reads TGTGCCAGCAGCTCAATGACAGGGTTCTCTGGAAACACCATATATTTT.

J is TRBJ1-5 and V is TRBV2, with D uncertain. This CDR3 region has 14 residues. The germline V gene has CDR1 SNHLY and CDR2 FYNNEI. The V end was cut by 3 bases, the J end by 4 bases, with 10 bases between. CDR3 DNA: TGTGCCAGCAGTGATAGCACAATAAATCAGCCCCAGCATTTT. It codes for CASSDSTINQPQHF.

This rearrangement joins TRBV3-1 (or the pseudogene TRBV3-2) to TRBJ1-6, with TRBD1 matching 9 bases. The CDR3 spans 16 residues. Germline V gives CDR1 LGHDT, CDR2 YNNKEL (reference sequence). After removal of 2 bases from V and 4 bases from J, the junction contained 3 bases not matched to a gene. CDR3: CASSQMGQGYNSPLHF. In DNA, the CDR3 is TGTGCCAGCAGCCAAATGGGACAGGGTTATAATTCACCCCTCCACTTT.

This chain connects TRBV6-4 to TRBJ2-1; 7 nucleotides line up with TRBD1. Germline CDR1 reads MRHNA; CDR2 reads SNTAGT. The CDR3 is 15 residues long. The V gene end was trimmed by 2 bases and the J gene end by 6 bases; junction bases not matched to a gene: 7. The DNA for the CDR3 is TGTGCCAGCAGTGACCAGGGACAGCTGGGCAATGAGCAGTTCTTC. This sequence encodes CASSDQGQLGNEQFF.

On this clone: Other DNA sequences in this sample translate to the same CDR3. The chain recombines TRBV7-2 with TRBJ2-5, with 7 bases identical to TRBD1. The CDR3 spans 14 residues. Germline V gene sequence: CDR1 SGHTA, CDR2 FQGNSA. V lost 5 bases to trimming and J lost 5 bases; unmatched junction nucleotides: 8. The DNA for the CDR3 is TGTGCCAGCAGCCTACAGGGGCGCCGGGAGACCCAGTACTTC. Its translation is CASSLQGRRETQYF.

The CDR3 here is CASSLNYQKNTEAFF. CDR3 DNA sequence: TGTGCCAGCAGTTTAAATTATCAGAAGAACACTGAAGCTTTCTTT. This rearrangement joins TRBV27 to TRBJ1-1; D gene ambiguous. Trimming shortened V by 2 bases and J by 1 base, and 11 bases separated the two germline ends. CDR1 and CDR2 from the germline V gene are MNHEY and SMNVEV (reference sequence). The CDR3 length is 15 residues.

The CDR3 loop reads CASSTGTNDYGYTF. The CDR3 DNA reads as TGTGCCAGCAGCACCGGGACAAACGACTATGGCTACACCTTC. This chain links TRBV7-2 with TRBJ1-2; D is possibly TRBD1 (6 bases). Per the germline V gene, CDR1 is SGHTA and CDR2 is FQGNSA. V was clipped by 5 bases and J by 3 bases, with 13 bases between them. This CDR3 region has 14 residues.

The chain links TRBV12-3 or TRBV12-4 to TRBJ1-2; a possible D gene is TRBD1 (6 bases). Trimming removed 7 bases from V and 5 bases from J, with 8 bases in between. This CDR3 has 11 amino acids. CDR3 in DNA: TGTGCCAGCACCACAGGGTATGGCTACACCTTC. Its protein is CASTTGYGYTF.

The chain recombines TRBV6-2 or TRBV6-3 with TRBJ1-2; no reliable D call. Germline lookup yields CDR1 MNHEY and CDR2 SVGEGT. The ends were cut back, 8 bases at V and 8 bases at J, with 12 bases in the middle. CDR3 length equals 11 residues. Here the CDR3 DNA reads TGTGCCAGCGGCCAGACGGGGGGCTACACCTTC. Translated, it gives CASGQTGGYTF.